The rows below give T cell receptor beta chains drawn from one sample of a study of identifying expanded T cells in peripheral blood. The method was immunoSEQ multiplex PCR; TCRdb's version includes in-frame clones alone and lacks a portion of them. The sample has about 58,000 clones; approximately 83% are singletons. Sequencing was performed on blood. Receptors were obtained from a person aged 18-70 years in good health. CDR3s include the opening cysteine and the closing phenylalanine or tryptophan.

>TRBV5-4
CASSLTGVGTYNSPLHF
>TRBV29-1
CNAHISPDTQYF
>TRBV21-1
CASSKAAAVDSNQPQHF
>TRBV7-2
CASSLGGIGNQPQHF
>TRBV6-1
CASRAQTGDTEAFF
>TRBV5-1
CASSLVRGGGEQFF
>TRBV5-1
CASSPGPGQGYTF
>TRBV5-4
CASSPQEGDEKLFF
>TRBV27
CASSLVPNPLRTDTQYF
>TRBV27
CASSKSLGTPNYGYTF
>TRBV7-6
CASSRDGGNTEAFF
>TRBV5-5
CASSLSPTGRGTEAFF
>TRBV6-5
CASSYVGGEQFF
>TRBV2
CASPGEGYRTEAFF
>TRBV27
CASRQDAWGTQYF
>TRBV4-2
CASSLGGAGDGTDTQYF
>TRBV15
CATSDTLRANQPQHF
>TRBV6-4
CASSDSHSGANVLTF
>TRBV7-9
CASSSLRQGRDTEAFF
>TRBV6-6
CASSYSGGAEQFF
>TRBV10-2
CASRTRSAFTQYF
>TRBV6-1
CASIEPGARIAFF
>TRBV11-3
CASSLERTGGNYGYTF
>TRBV25-1
CASSESHGYTF
>TRBV13
CASSFGNDVRGYTF